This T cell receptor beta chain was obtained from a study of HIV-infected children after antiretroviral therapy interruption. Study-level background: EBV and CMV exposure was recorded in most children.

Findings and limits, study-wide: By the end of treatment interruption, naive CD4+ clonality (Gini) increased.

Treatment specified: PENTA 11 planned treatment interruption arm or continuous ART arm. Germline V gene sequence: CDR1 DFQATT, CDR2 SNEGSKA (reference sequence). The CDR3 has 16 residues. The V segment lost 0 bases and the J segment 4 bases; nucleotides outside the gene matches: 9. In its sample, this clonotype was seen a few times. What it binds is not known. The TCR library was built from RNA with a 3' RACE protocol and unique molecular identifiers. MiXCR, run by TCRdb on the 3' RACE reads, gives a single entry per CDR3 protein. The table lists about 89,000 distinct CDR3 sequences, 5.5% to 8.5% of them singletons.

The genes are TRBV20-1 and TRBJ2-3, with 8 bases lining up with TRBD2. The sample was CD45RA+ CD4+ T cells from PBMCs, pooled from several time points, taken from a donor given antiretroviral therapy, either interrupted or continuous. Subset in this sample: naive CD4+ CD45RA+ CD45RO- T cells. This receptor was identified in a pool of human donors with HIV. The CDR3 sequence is CSARDLSGGTADTQYF. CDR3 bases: TGCAGTGCTAGAGATTTGAGCGGGGGCACCGCAGATACGCAGTATTTT.